The 32 T cell receptor beta chains below come from one sample, sequenced in a study of T-cell reconstitution after alpha-beta-depleted transplantation in children. Unique molecular identifiers featured in how the TCRbeta library was prepared. Each CDR3 protein is one row after TCRdb ran MiXCR on the PCR reads. The sample lists about 240,000 distinct CDR3 sequences; approximately 12% were seen once. The sequences come from PBMCs from the stem cell graft donor, collected from the stem cell graft. The receptors were gathered from a human donor who donated a stem cell graft to a child with acute lymphoblastic leukemia.

At least ten counts were recorded for this clonotype. The chain recombines TRBV5-6 with TRBJ2-5; D not certain. Germline V gene data show CDR1 as SGHDT and CDR2 as YYEEEE. This CDR3 comprises 14 residues. Between the trimmed V and J ends, which lost 0 bases and 5 bases, there was a span of 11 bases. The CDR3 loop reads CASSLATRAETQYF. The CDR3 DNA reads TGTGCCAGCAGCTTGGCCACTCGGGCGGAGACCCAGTACTTC. Together with reference TRBV5-6 and TRBJ2-5, the CDR3 gives the full variable domain: DAGVTQSPTHLIKTRGQQVTLRCSPKSGHDTVSWYQQALGQGPQFIFQYYEEEERQRGNFPDRFSGHQFPNYSSELNVNALLLGDSALYLCASSLATRAETQYFGPGTRLLVL.

V usage is TRBV9 and J usage is TRBJ2-2, with TRBD2 matching over 14 bases. With 3 bases clipped from V and 5 bases from J, the junction kept 6 bases outside the gene matches. From germline, CDR1 is SGDLS and CDR2 YYNGEE. The CDR3 contains 17 residues. CDR3 protein: CASSATSGRAKTGELFF. The CDR3 coding sequence is TGTGCCAGCAGCGCGACTAGCGGGAGGGCCAAGACCGGGGAGCTGTTTTTT.

This clonotype was detected many times. CDR3: CATHRAGSGPNPSEQFF. The DNA of the CDR3 is TGTGCCACCCACCGGGCGGGTAGCGGACCCAATCCCTCCGAGCAGTTCTTC. This rearrangement joins TRBV7-9 to TRBJ2-1, with a weak D call TRBD2 (6 bases). V gave up 10 bases and J gave up 10 bases, with 32 bases separating them. The CDR3 length is 17 residues. Per germline, CDR1 SEHNR and CDR2 FQNEAQ (reference sequence). Full variable domain (rest looked up from reference TRBV7-9 and TRBJ2-1): DTGVSQNPRHKITKRGQNVTFRCDPISEHNRLYWYRQTLGQGPEFLTYFQNEAQLEKSRLLSDRFSAERPKGSFSTLEIQRTEQGDSAMYLCATHRAGSGPNPSEQFFGPGTRLTVL.

This clonotype has a handful of counts. V gene TRBV19 combines with J gene TRBJ2-2, with D perhaps TRBD1 (6 bases). Germline loops: CDR1 LNHDA, CDR2 SQIVND (reference sequence). This CDR3 has 16 amino acids. V was shortened by 1 base and J by 2 bases, with 11 bases between the two germline ends. CDR3 DNA: TGTGCCAGTAGTATAGGAGGGACAAGTAACACCGGGGAGCTGTTTTTT. Residues: CASSIGGTSNTGELFF.

The table lists this clonotype with a few counts. The genes are TRBV10-3 and TRBJ2-3, with TRBD1 identical over 9 bases. The germline V gene has CDR1 ENHRY and CDR2 SYGVKD. V gave up 9 bases and J gave up 0 bases; unmatched junction bases: 4. The CDR3 has 14 residues. The CDR3 sequence: CAIKQGASTDTQYF. In DNA form, the CDR3 reads TGTGCCATTAAACAGGGGGCCAGCACAGATACGCAGTATTTT.

This clonotype has ten or more counts. The rearrangement joins TRBV11-3 to TRBJ1-1; 9 positions agree with TRBD1. Germline trimming cut 7 bases from V and 0 bases from J; bases unmatched to any gene: 15. Germline V gene data show CDR1 as SGHNT and CDR2 as YENEEA. This CDR3 is built from 18 residues. The CDR3 DNA sequence: TGTGCCAGCACCCCGGGACAGGGAAAAATCTCGATGAACACTGAAGCTTTCTTT. It is translated as CASTPGQGKISMNTEAFF.

This clonotype was counted only a few times. CDR3 nucleotides: TGTGCCAGCAGTCCCCGTCCCAGCGGGGTAAACAATGAGCAGTTCTTC. As protein: CASSPRPSGVNNEQFF. V and J are TRBV27 and TRBJ2-1, with 7 bases lining up with TRBD2. The junction had 12 bases not matched to a gene; V was cut back by 5 bases and J by 5 bases. CDR3 size: 16 residues. Germline V CDR1 and CDR2: MNHEY, SMNVEV (reference sequence).

This clonotype was observed at least ten times. The CDR3 DNA reads as TGCAGTGCTAGTTCGGTGGAGCTAGCCGGAGAGACGCAGTATTTT. This encodes CSASSVELAGETQYF. The J gene is TRBJ2-3, the V gene TRBV20-1; D is perhaps TRBD2 (5 bases). The CDR3 extends over 15 amino acids. Trimming left V 3 bases short and J 9 bases short, with 22 bases between. The germline V gene encodes CDR1 DFQATT and CDR2 SNEGSKA (reference sequence).

CDR3 residues: CASSGASYNEQFF. The CDR3 nucleotides read TGTGCCAGTAGTGGGGCCTCCTACAATGAGCAGTTCTTC. The chain recombines TRBV19 with TRBJ2-1; possible D gene TRBD1, 5 bases. Germline CDR1 reads LNHDA; CDR2 reads SQIVND (reference sequence). This CDR3 comprises 13 residues. Trimming pared 5 bases from V and 0 bases from J, leaving 5 bases between.

This clonotype was seen at least ten times. The J gene is TRBJ2-5, the V gene TRBV20-1, with 8 bases aligning to TRBD2. V gave up 0 bases and J gave up 5 bases; unmatched junction bases: 8. This CDR3 has 15 residues. CDR1 DFQATT and CDR2 SNEGSKA come from the germline V gene (reference sequence). The CDR3, as DNA: TGCAGTGCTAGAGATCCAGCGGGGGCGCGGGAGACCCAGTACTTC. As protein: CSARDPAGARETQYF.

The V gene is TRBV7-8, the J gene TRBJ2-1; TRBD1 aligns across 7 bases. The CDR3 has 15 residues. Germline V CDR1 and CDR2: SGHVS, FQNEAQ. With 2 bases clipped from V and 4 bases from J, the junction kept 5 bases outside the gene matches. CDR3 region: CASSLRGQPYNEQFF. For the CDR3, the DNA is TGTGCCAGCAGCTTAAGGGGACAGCCTTACAATGAGCAGTTCTTC.

This clonotype was recorded many times. The chain employs TRBV29-1 and TRBJ2-5; 10 bases fit TRBD1. J lost 4 bases, V lost 7 bases, and 9 bases had no gene match. The germline CDR1 and CDR2 sequences are SQVTM and ANQGSEA. The CDR3 runs 14 residues. The CDR3 sequence is CSARLTGGGETQYF. CDR3 coding DNA: TGCAGCGCCAGATTGACAGGGGGCGGAGAGACCCAGTACTTC.

This clonotype was seen ten or more times. CDR3 DNA: TGTGCCAGCAGCCCCCCGTCGGGGGTAGATACGCAGTATTTT. Its protein product is CASSPPSGVDTQYF. The chain employs TRBV4-2 and TRBJ2-3; D is perhaps TRBD2 (6 bases). The CDR3 totals 14 residues. The germline gives CDR1 LGHNA, CDR2 YNFKEQ. Between the trimmed V and J ends, which lost 4 bases and 5 bases, there was a span of 13 bases.

At least ten counts were recorded for this clonotype. This chain links TRBV7-7 with TRBJ2-5; D is possibly TRBD2 (6 bases). V lost 2 bases to trimming and J lost 2 bases, with 9 bases between them. CDR1 and CDR2 (germline): SSHAT, FNYEAQ (reference sequence). The CDR3 contains 14 residues. CDR3 amino acids: CASSLLGTQETQYF. The CDR3 DNA follows: TGTGCCAGCAGCTTATTGGGGACTCAAGAGACCCAGTACTTC.

In DNA form, the CDR3 reads TGTGCCAGCGCTCTGGGGGCAGGGTACACCGGGGAGCTGTTTTTT. Protein sequence: CASALGAGYTGELFF. The chain combines TRBV12-3 or TRBV12-4 with TRBJ2-2, with D perhaps TRBD1 (6 bases). Trimming stripped 8 bases from V and 3 bases from J, with 16 bases between. This CDR3 has 15 amino acids.

The sample holds many counts of this clonotype. V is TRBV29-1 and J is TRBJ2-3; unclear D gene. This CDR3 contains 11 residues. With 4 bases removed from V and 11 bases from J, the gap between germline ends came to 13 bases. CDR1 is SQVTM and CDR2 is ANQGSEA in the germline V gene. This CDR3 is CSVGIGVRQYF. CDR3 in DNA: TGCAGCGTTGGGATTGGGGTACGGCAGTATTTT.

This clonotype was counted many times. This chain joins TRBV9 and TRBJ1-5, with D possibly being TRBD1 (6 bases). CDR1 and CDR2 (germline): SGDLS, YYNGEE. This CDR3 is 16 amino acids long. V lost 0 bases, J lost 1 base, and 11 bases lay in between. The CDR3 coding sequence is TGTGCCAGCAGCGTAGGGGCAGGGGAGAGCAATCAGCCCCAGCATTTT. It encodes CASSVGAGESNQPQHF.

This clonotype was counted at least ten times. The chain carries TRBV7-2 and TRBJ1-1; tentative D call: TRBD1 (6 bases). V lost 5 bases and J 3 bases, leaving 13 bases between the germline ends. Looked up from germline, CDR1 is SGHTA and CDR2 is FQGNSA. There are 14 residues in the CDR3. The CDR3 nucleotides are TGTGCCAGCAGCAACAGGGTGGGCGACACTGAAGCTTTCTTT. Protein sequence: CASSNRVGDTEAFF.

This clonotype was recorded at least ten times. The V gene is TRBV27, the J gene TRBJ1-5, with D unclear. Germline assignment: CDR1 MNHEY and CDR2 SMNVEV (reference sequence). The CDR3 has 15 amino acids. V dropped 6 bases and J dropped 1 base, with 13 bases sitting between them. CDR3 sequence reads: CASSFAGPSNQPQHF. The CDR3 bases are TGTGCCAGCAGCTTTGCCGGGCCCAGCAATCAGCCCCAGCATTTT.

About this clonotype: A much larger clone sits a single nucleotide away, making a read error possible. The rearrangement joins TRBV4-1 to TRBJ1-4, with D possibly being TRBD1 (6 bases). This CDR3 is built from 16 residues. The germline V gene encodes CDR1 MGHRA and CDR2 YSYEKL. CDR3 loop: CASSQDGRRGNEILFF. The CDR3 DNA is TGCGCCAGCAGCCAAGATGGCAGGAGGGGGAATGAAATACTGTTTTTT.

This clonotype was observed many times. The chain links TRBV12-3 or TRBV12-4 to TRBJ1-1, with TRBD1 identical over 10 bases. J was trimmed by 2 bases and V by 6 bases; bases with no gene match: 12. The CDR3 spans 17 residues. The CDR3 loop is CASSRTGGRRRNTEAFF. The DNA for the CDR3 is TGTGCCAGCAGCAGGACAGGGGGTAGGAGAAGAAACACTGAAGCTTTCTTT.

This clonotype has a count of ten or more. This rearrangement joins TRBV14 to TRBJ2-1; tentatively, D is TRBD1 (6 bases). This CDR3 is built from 14 residues. V lost 0 bases and J 9 bases, leaving 12 bases between the germline ends. Germline CDR1 SGHDN, CDR2 FVKESK. CDR3 bases: TGTGCCAGCAGCCAAGAGAACAGGGCGGGTGAGCAGTTCTTC. It specifies CASSQENRAGEQFF. The whole variable domain, filled in from reference TRBV14 and TRBJ2-1, reads EAGVTQFPSHSVIEKGQTVTLRCDPISGHDNLYWYRRVMGKEIKFLLHFVKESKQDESGMPNNRFLAERTGGTYSTLKVQPAELEDSGVYFCASSQENRAGEQFFGPGTRLTVL.

This clonotype has a count of ten or more. V and J are TRBV20-1 and TRBJ2-3; D possibly uses TRBD1 or TRBD2 (6 bases each). Germline V gene sequence: CDR1 DFQATT, CDR2 SNEGSKA (reference sequence). The CDR3 spans 17 residues. The V end lost 4 bases, the J end lost 2 bases, and 22 bases lay between the germline ends. CDR3 sequence reads: CSATGAPPSDYTDTQYF. As DNA, the CDR3 is TGCAGTGCTACAGGGGCCCCGCCTAGCGATTACACAGATACGCAGTATTTT.

V gene TRBV4-1 combines with J gene TRBJ2-7; D unresolved. This CDR3 comprises 13 residues. Trimming stripped 0 bases from V and 2 bases from J, with 5 bases between. Germline CDR1 MGHRA, CDR2 YSYEKL. CDR3 coding DNA: TGCGCCAGCAGCCAAGATGAGGCCTACGAGCAGTACTTC. This sequence encodes CASSQDEAYEQYF.

The sample holds many counts of this clonotype. The chain is built from TRBV7-2 and TRBJ1-2; TRBD1 matches 8 bases. The CDR3 contains 16 residues. V was clipped by 2 bases and J by 4 bases; unmatched bases: 9. CDR1 and CDR2 (germline): SGHTA, FQGNSA. This chain's CDR3 is CASSLRQGALSYGYTF. CDR3 nucleotide sequence: TGTGCCAGCAGCTTACGTCAGGGGGCGCTCTCCTATGGCTACACCTTC.

The chain uses TRBV18 and TRBJ2-4; D might be TRBD2 (6 bases). Germline V CDR1 and CDR2: KGHSH, LQKENI. The ends were cut back, 4 bases at V and 3 bases at J, with 13 bases in the middle. The CDR3 runs 15 residues. The CDR3 coding sequence is TGTGCCAGCTCACTTACCGGGAGAAACAAAAACATTCAGTACTTC. It translates to CASSLTGRNKNIQYF.

At least ten counts were recorded for this clonotype. V usage is TRBV5-1 and J usage is TRBJ2-5; TRBD1 agrees at 7 bases. The germline V gene has CDR1 SGHRS and CDR2 YFSETQ. V was clipped by 0 bases and J by 4 bases; unmatched bases: 9. This CDR3 has 16 residues. CDR3 sequence: CASSLGATGAGETQYF. The CDR3 DNA reads as TGCGCCAGCAGCTTGGGGGCCACAGGGGCCGGAGAGACCCAGTACTTC.

In this sample, this clonotype turned up many times. The V call is TRBV9, the J call TRBJ2-7, with 7 positions matching TRBD2. CDR1 and CDR2 from the germline V gene are SGDLS and YYNGEE. This CDR3 spans 14 amino acids. Germline trimming cut 0 bases from V and 7 bases from J; bases unmatched to any gene: 7. The CDR3 bases are TGTGCCAGCAGCGTAGACGCGGGACTACGGGAGCAGTACTTC. Translated, it gives CASSVDAGLREQYF.

This clonotype was counted at least ten times. CDR3 sequence reads: CASSLDSGLRGELFF. The CDR3 coding sequence is TGTGCCAGCAGCTTAGATTCGGGGTTGCGGGGGGAGCTGTTTTTT. This rearrangement joins TRBV11-2 to TRBJ2-2; maybe TRBD2 (5 bases). CDR3 length equals 15 residues. Germline V CDR1 and CDR2: SGHAT, FQNNGV. The ends were cut back, 0 bases at V and 8 bases at J, with 13 bases in the middle.

This clonotype was seen repeatedly, ten times or more. V gene TRBV20-1 combines with J gene TRBJ2-7, with 7 bases matching TRBD1. CDR1 DFQATT and CDR2 SNEGSKA come from the germline V gene (reference sequence). V gave up 7 bases and J gave up 4 bases; unmatched junction bases: 4. This CDR3 has 11 amino acids. CDR3 nucleotide sequence: TGCAGTGGGACAGGCGTTTACGAGCAGTACTTC. Protein sequence: CSGTGVYEQYF.

This clonotype has a count of ten or more. The chain uses TRBV10-3 and TRBJ2-1; a weak D match, TRBD2 (5 bases). The CDR3 is 16 amino acids. From germline, CDR1 is ENHRY and CDR2 SYGVKD. The V gene lost 0 bases and the J gene lost 4 bases, with 13 bases spanning the gap. Here the CDR3 reads CAISESEGSRYNEQFF. CDR3 nucleotides: TGTGCCATCAGTGAGTCGGAAGGGAGTAGGTACAATGAGCAGTTCTTC.

This clonotype was observed at least ten times. The CDR3 loop is CASSRVVATGELFF. CDR3 DNA: TGTGCCAGCAGCAGGGTCGTTGCCACCGGGGAGCTGTTTTTT. V and J are TRBV11-2 and TRBJ2-2; D remains ambiguous. This CDR3 spans 14 amino acids. CDR1 and CDR2 from the germline V gene are SGHAT and FQNNGV. The ends were cut back, 5 bases at V and 4 bases at J, with 11 bases in the middle.